Presented here are 13 T cell receptor beta chains from one specimen sequenced in a study of blood T cell repertoires in COVID-19. Here immunoSEQ multiplex PCR was the method, and the copy in TCRdb shows in-frame clones only, minus some. This sample has just over 300,000 clones, with almost 90% found just once. Sequencing was done on a sample of PBMCs or T cells enriched from blood (not recorded which). The receptors shown here come from a woman between 18 and 29 years old with acute COVID-19.

A word on this clone: Other DNA sequences in this sample translate to the same CDR3. The rearrangement links TRBV5-1 to TRBJ1-5; 7 nucleotides line up with TRBD1. Germline V gene lookup returns CDR1 SGHRS and CDR2 YFSETQ. This CDR3 is built from 14 residues. The V gene end was trimmed by 2 bases and the J gene end by 6 bases; junction bases not matched to a gene: 5. CDR3 protein: CASSFTGAGQPQHF. For the CDR3, the DNA is TGCGCCAGCAGCTTTACAGGGGCGGGTCAGCCCCAGCATTTT. Full variable domain (remainder filled in from reference TRBV5-1 and TRBJ1-5): KAGVTQTPRYLIKTRGQQVTLSCSPISGHRSVSWYQQTPGQGLQFLFEYFSETQRNKGNFPGRFSGRQFSNSRSEMNVSTLELGDSALYLCASSFTGAGQPQHFGDGTRLSIL.

The V and J genes are TRBV28 and TRBJ1-1; D remains unclear. Germline V gives CDR1 MDHEN, CDR2 SYDVKM. V was pared by 4 bases and J by 4 bases, with 7 bases between. The CDR3 contains 12 residues. In nucleotides, the CDR3 is TGTGCCAGCAGTTATGAGGTCACTGAAGCTTTCTTT. Its translation: CASSYEVTEAFF.

Details on this clone: The junction departs from germline at one end; a sequencing error may be responsible. The chain is built from TRBV7-7 and TRBJ1-4; TRBD1 aligns across 10 bases. The CDR3 contains 15 residues. From germline, CDR1 is SSHAT and CDR2 FNYEAQ (reference sequence). The CDR3: CASSPGQGANEKLFF. The DNA of the CDR3 is TGTGCTAGCAGCCCCGGACAGGGGGCTAATGAAAAACTGTTTTTT.

This clone was found once. This chain joins TRBV15 and TRBJ2-7, with a tentative D call TRBD2 (5 bases). V was trimmed by 2 bases and J by 5 bases, leaving 16 bases between them. Germline values: CDR1 LNHNV, CDR2 YYDKDF (reference sequence). The CDR3 runs 15 residues. CDR3 amino acids: CATSRPTSSFDEQYF. The DNA of the CDR3 is TGTGCCACCAGCAGACCAACTAGTTCCTTCGACGAGCAGTACTTC.

The chain couples TRBV4-1 to TRBJ1-5; the match to TRBD1 covers 8 bases. The CDR3 runs 15 residues. Germline V gives CDR1 MGHRA, CDR2 YSYEKL. The V segment lost 3 bases and the J segment 4 bases; nucleotides outside the gene matches: 5. The CDR3 here is CASSHDRGGNQPQHF. CDR3 nucleotides: TGCGCCAGCAGCCACGACAGGGGTGGTAATCAGCCCCAGCATTTT.

The chain joins TRBV5-1 to TRBJ1-2, with D maybe TRBD1 (5 bases). Deletions cut 0 bases from V and 5 bases from J, with 11 bases between. The germline V gene encodes CDR1 SGHRS and CDR2 YFSETQ. The CDR3 has 14 residues. The CDR3 nucleotides are TGCGCCAGCAGCTTGGCCGTTCAGGGATATGGCTACACCTTC. Translation gives CASSLAVQGYGYTF.

The chain couples TRBV14 to TRBJ1-4; TRBD1 agrees at 7 bases. The length of the CDR3 is 17 residues. Germline V gene lookup returns CDR1 SGHDN and CDR2 FVKESK. V shed 2 bases, J shed 5 bases, and the junction held 11 bases outside the gene matches. As DNA, the CDR3 is TGTGCCAGCAGCCAAAGGGGGCAGGGGCTACAGAATGAAAAACTGTTTTTT. This translates into CASSQRGQGLQNEKLFF.

The chain recombines TRBV28 with TRBJ2-5; maybe TRBD1 (6 bases). Germline V gene data show CDR1 as MDHEN and CDR2 as SYDVKM. V dropped 6 bases and J dropped 2 bases, with 10 bases sitting between them. The CDR3 is 13 residues long. The CDR3 DNA reads as TGTGCCAGCAGGATCGGACAGCAAGAGACCCAGTACTTC. Translated, it gives CASRIGQQETQYF.

This rearrangement joins TRBV11-2 to TRBJ2-5; 9 positions agree with TRBD2. J lost 9 bases, V lost 5 bases, and 13 bases had no gene match. This CDR3 is built from 15 residues. Germline V gene lookup returns CDR1 SGHAT and CDR2 FQNNGV. In DNA form, the CDR3 reads TGTGCCAGCAGCCCCTGGGGCGGGAGGGCCGTGGCCCAGTACTTC. Translating it yields CASSPWGGRAVAQYF.

This clone appeared a few times. The CDR3 loop is CASSLFLRGNTEAFF. The CDR3 DNA is TGTGCCAGCAGCCTCTTCCTCAGGGGTAACACTGAAGCTTTCTTT. The J gene is TRBJ1-1, the V gene TRBV7-8, with a possible D match to TRBD1 (6 bases). The CDR3 has 15 amino acids. The V gene's germline CDR1 is SGHVS and CDR2 FQNEAQ. Trimming took 5 bases from V and 2 from J, leaving 15 bases between them.

The V gene is TRBV19, the J gene TRBJ2-3; 8 bases are shared with TRBD1. Losses at the gene ends were 4 bases for V and 6 bases for J; bases not matched to a gene: 15. CDR1 and CDR2 from the germline V gene are LNHDA and SQIVND (reference sequence). There are 17 residues in the CDR3. CDR3 DNA: TGTGCCAGTAGTAGCTGGACAGGGAGGTGGAGCGGGGATACGCAGTATTTT. Protein sequence: CASSSWTGRWSGDTQYF.

This clone has a single count. V gene TRBV29-1 combines with J gene TRBJ2-7, with D maybe TRBD2 (7 bases). The V end was cut by 5 bases, the J end by 5 bases, with 10 bases between. CDR1 and CDR2 (germline): SQVTM, ANQGSEA. The CDR3 extends over 11 amino acids. CDR3 coding DNA: TGCAGCGTTAAAGGGGGGGACGAGCAGTACTTC. Protein sequence: CSVKGGDEQYF.

The chain recombines TRBV21-1 with TRBJ2-7; the table's D call of TRBD2 was not tested on the DNA. TRBV21-1 is flagged as a pseudogene. CDR3 length: 15 residues. The CDR3 DNA reads TGTGCCAGCAGCGGGGGCGGGGGATTGACCTACGAGCAGTACTTC. Residues: CASSGGGGLTYEQYF.